This passage covers 8 T cell receptor beta chains from one sample sequenced in a study of regulatory T cells in long-lasting Graves disease. The sample's time point: newly diagnosed GD, antithyroid drugs for less than 3 months. PBMCs were the source of the RNA used for TCR sequencing. Researchers made TCR beta libraries by using iRepertoire HTBI primers and running Arm-PCR on CDR3 regions. TCRdb redid the calling of the multiplex PCR reads with MiXCR, one entry per CDR3 protein. The profile covers some 200,000 distinct CDR3 sequences, with around 20% appearing a single time and 12% taken by the ten largest. Another study also made use of these data, one on T cells in Graves' hyperthyroidism and ophthalmopathy.

The source was peripheral blood mononuclear cells (PBMCs), collected at new diagnosis, from a patient treated with antithyroid drugs. The origin of the receptors is a woman aged 25-40 years with Graves disease.

This clonotype turned up a few times. The chain employs TRBV18 and TRBJ1-2; no clear D. V was cut by 0 bases and J by 0 bases, with 14 bases left in between. There are 17 residues in the CDR3. Per germline, CDR1 KGHSH and CDR2 LQKENI. The chain's CDR3 is CASSPPGSLLANYGYTF. In DNA form, the CDR3 reads TGTGCCAGCTCACCACCAGGATCGCTCCTAGCTAACTATGGCTACACCTTC.

The chain couples TRBV9 to TRBJ2-3, with TRBD1 matching over 7 bases. Looked up from germline, CDR1 is SGDLS and CDR2 is YYNGEE. The V gene end was trimmed by 4 bases and the J gene end by 3 bases; junction bases not matched to a gene: 5. This CDR3 contains 14 residues. The CDR3 coding sequence is TGTGCCAGCAGCCGACGGGACAGAACAGATACGCAGTATTTT. This encodes CASSRRDRTDTQYF.

A word on this clonotype: This may come from a read error, since a much larger clone is one base off. V is TRBV25-1 and J is TRBJ1-4; unclear D gene. This CDR3 spans 14 amino acids. With 3 bases removed from V and 3 bases from J, the gap between germline ends came to 8 bases. Per the germline V gene, CDR1 is MGHDK and CDR2 is SYGVNS. CDR3 amino acids: CASSDGTSNEKLFF. The DNA for the CDR3 is TGTGCCAGCAGTGACGGCACCTCTAATGAAAAACTGTTTTTT.

The chain is built from TRBV28 and TRBJ2-3; 13 bases fit TRBD2. CDR1 is MDHEN, CDR2 SYDVKM, per germline. The CDR3 has 15 residues. The junction had 6 bases not matched to a gene; V was cut back by 6 bases and J by 6 bases. The CDR3 DNA is TGTGCCAGCAGGCGTACTAGCGGGAGGGCGGATACGCAGTATTTT. Translating gives CASRRTSGRADTQYF.

This clonotype came up many times. This chain links TRBV5-1 with TRBJ2-6, with unresolved D. This CDR3 is 17 amino acids long. Deletions cut 2 bases from V and 0 bases from J, with 12 bases between. CDR1 and CDR2 from the germline V gene are SGHRS and YFSETQ. The CDR3 region is CASSFSTAASGANVLTF. CDR3 bases: TGCGCCAGCAGCTTTAGTACGGCCGCCTCTGGGGCCAACGTCCTGACTTTC. The variable domain in full, with the rest retrieved from reference TRBV5-1 and TRBJ2-6, is KAGVTQTPRYLIKTRGQQVTLSCSPISGHRSVSWYQQTPGQGLQFLFEYFSETQRNKGNFPGRFSGRQFSNSRSEMNVSTLELGDSALYLCASSFSTAASGANVLTFGAGSRLTVL.

This chain uses TRBV10-2 with TRBJ2-1, with TRBD2 identical over 15 bases. Germline V gives CDR1 WSHSY, CDR2 SAAADI. This CDR3 is built from 20 residues. The V segment lost 6 bases and the J segment 8 bases; nucleotides outside the gene matches: 20. In nucleotides, the CDR3 is TGCGCCAGCAGCCCTTTGGGACTAGCGGGAGGAACGGGTTTCGGGGATGAGCAGTTCTTC. It encodes CASSPLGLAGGTGFGDEQFF.

The table lists this clonotype with many counts. The chain joins TRBV6-1 to TRBJ1-1; no definite D call. Germline V CDR1 and CDR2: MNHNS, SASEGT. The CDR3 runs 13 residues. Trimming removed 5 bases at V and 8 bases at J, with 15 bases between. CDR3 loop: CASSLNGDFEAFF. Written as DNA, the CDR3 is TGTGCCAGCAGTCTAAATGGGGATTTCGAAGCTTTCTTT.

Notes on this clonotype: This may come from a read error, since a much larger clone is one base off. The CDR3 end shows no conserved phenylalanine or tryptophan, and so a read error is likely. The chain combines TRBV7-9 with TRBJ2-7; D gene ambiguous. The CDR3 loop spans 11 amino acids. Trimming took off 5 bases at V and 1 base at J, with 3 bases between the two ends. The germline V gene has CDR1 SEHNR and CDR2 FQNEAQ (reference sequence). As DNA, the CDR3 is TGTGCCAGCAGCCGTTCCTACGAGCAGTACCTC. Protein sequence: CASSRSYEQYL.